A single T cell receptor (beta chain) is shown here with its context. Its antigen is undetermined. This table comes from immunoSEQ multiplex PCR, and its TCRdb copy is limited to in-frame clones, with some not included. The profile covers about 79,000 clones, with around four fifths appearing a single time and approximately 1.9% taken by the ten largest. This CDR3 spans 15 amino acids. Germline V gene sequence: CDR1 SGHVS, CDR2 FNYEAQ. V trimming: 8 bases; J trimming: 4 bases; junction bases outside the gene matches: 10. Under the ViraFEST assay, PBMC were stimulated with viral peptide pools so that antigen-specific CD4+ T cells expanded. Sequencing was performed afterwards. The authors isolated CD4+ T cells after about eleven days of culture. It was with roughly 9.5 IU/ml IL-2 and about 10 ug/ml peptides that 1.5 million to 2.5 million PBMC per well were cultured. The data stem from a study of vaccination effects on CD4 cells after COVID-19.

Study-wide results and limits: Pronounced clonal contraction occurred in clones induced by infection and by vaccine late after vaccination.

The chain recombines TRBV7-6 with TRBJ2-1, with 8 bases identical to TRBD2. The sequence was obtained from a human donor who received a COVID-19 vaccine. This specimen was CD4+ T cells from PBMCs cultured with HCoV-229E spike peptides, taken before COVID-19 vaccination. CDR3 coding DNA: TGTGCCAGCGCATGGGGCGGGGGGCCATACAATGAGCAGTTCTTC. The encoded protein is CASAWGGGPYNEQFF.